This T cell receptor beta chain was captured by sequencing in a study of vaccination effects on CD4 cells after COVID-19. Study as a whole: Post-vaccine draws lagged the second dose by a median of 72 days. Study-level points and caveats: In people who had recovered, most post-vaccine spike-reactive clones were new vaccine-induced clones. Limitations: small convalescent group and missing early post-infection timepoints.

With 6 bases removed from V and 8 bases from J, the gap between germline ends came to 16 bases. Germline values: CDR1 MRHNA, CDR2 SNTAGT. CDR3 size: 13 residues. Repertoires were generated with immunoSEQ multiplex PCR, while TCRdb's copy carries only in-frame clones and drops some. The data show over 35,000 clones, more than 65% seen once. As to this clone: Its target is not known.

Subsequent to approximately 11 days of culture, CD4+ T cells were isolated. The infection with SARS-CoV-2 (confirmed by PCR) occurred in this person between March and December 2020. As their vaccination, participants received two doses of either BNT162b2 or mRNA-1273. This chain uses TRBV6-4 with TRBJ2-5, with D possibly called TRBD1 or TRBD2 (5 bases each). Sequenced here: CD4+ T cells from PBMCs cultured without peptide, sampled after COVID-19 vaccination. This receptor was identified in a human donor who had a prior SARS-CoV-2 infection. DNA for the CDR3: TGTGCCAGCAGGATTCCGGGGCCCGGCACCCAGTACTTC. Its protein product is CASRIPGPGTQYF.